This T cell receptor (beta chain) was retrieved from a study of a mutant IDH1 vaccine in newly diagnosed glioma. As for the study in general: Administration of eight vaccinations to patients took place in weeks 1, 3, 5, 7, 11, 15, 19, 23.

Points on this clone: Antigen: not known.

General study findings and limits: In 90% to 95% of patients, immune responses induced by the vaccine occurred.

Time point specified: week 11, during vaccination. Every vaccine dose comprised 300 ug of mutant IDH1 20-mer peptide plus topical imiquimod. This CDR3 is 14 amino acids long. Germline CDR1 reads MNHEY; CDR2 reads SVGAGI. Trimming left V 6 bases short and J 6 bases short, with 14 bases between. Sequencing used immunoSEQ multiplex PCR; TCRdb keeps in-frame clones, though not all of them. The table has about 36,000 clones, 75% to 85% seen once. The TCR comes from a woman in her twenties or thirties with glioma. Some clones in this sample may be carry-over from other donors' samples. The material sequenced was peripheral blood mononuclear cells (PBMCs), taken from a glioma patient whose treatment included an IDH1 peptide vaccine. The chain couples TRBV6-5 to TRBJ1-4, with a tentative D call TRBD1 (5 bases). CDR3 sequence reads: CASRALGGDEKLFF. In nucleotides, the CDR3 is TGTGCCAGCAGGGCCCTCGGGGGAGATGAAAAACTGTTTTTT.